This T cell receptor (beta chain) was found in a study of quantifying T cell responses using KT2 cells (dated by TCRdb to 2015 to 2018). Turning to the overall study: RNA was DNase-treated and reverse transcribed with TCR alpha and beta constant-region primers, mostly using SuperScript III. To prevent over-amplification, PCR2 was performed as a SYBR Green qPCR and halted at a predetermined fluorescence threshold. The efficiency of the T4 ligation step under optimum conditions was estimated to be above 8%.

Receptors were amplified or captured by UMI-ligation and nested PCR. A single-stranded oligonucleotide carrying the Illumina SP2 sequence and a UMI was ligated to the cDNA 3' end using T4 RNA ligase 1. PCR1 consisted of four to five cycles (98 degrees C 15 s, 69 degrees C 30 s, 72 degrees C 40 s), and for the beta primer an equimolar mix of RC1.1 and RC1.2 was used to cover TRBC1 and TRBC2. From PCR2 onward, TCR alpha and beta chains were processed separately, with sample indices and Illumina adaptors added. Placed after an 8-base spacer, the UMI was made up of 12 random nucleotides arranged as two hexamers with a spacer between them. The libraries were sequenced on an Illumina MiSeq using v2 2x251 paired-end chemistry, usually with around eleven samples in each run. PhiX DNA was added at about 4.5-8% to each sequencing library so that diversity was increased. In the authors' own workflow: Raw reads were converted to FASTQ with bcl2fastq and were demultiplexed by dual indices with Demultiplexor. V and J genes were assigned by Decombinator through tag matching, with a single base-pair mismatch permitted. Using UMIs, Collapsinator corrected both sequencing errors and the frequency errors that come from PCR heterogeneity. CDR3Translator turned Decombinator identifiers into nucleotide sequence, translated that sequence into amino acids, and pulled out the CDR3 based on C- and N-terminal motifs. Each distinct KT2 TCR was counted as a cluster of KT2 sequences sharing one unique molecular identifier. The raw public reads went through TCRdb reprocessing: fastp at Q25, MiXCR clone calling, in-frame beta chains kept. Every distinct CDR3 protein forms one entry, paired with its most common genes and DNA. In this record, the V and J calls reflect TCRdb's handling and not the investigators' own analysis. Within this sample are approximately 57,000 distinct CDR3 sequences, with roughly an eighth of them counted one time only. Jointly, the top ten make up 9.4% of the sample.

The full study reports these points: Saturation was seen in the detection of KT2 sequences when very high numbers of KT2 cells were spiked in. KT2 sequences were detected down to the lowest spike-in tested, about one KT2 cell per 100,000 PBMC. No side-by-side comparison of the pipeline with other TCR sequencing techniques was included in the study. The numbers of KT2 alpha and beta sequences increased linearly with the number of input KT2 cells across several orders of magnitude.

CDR1 and CDR2 (LNHNV, YYDKDF) derive from the germline V gene (reference sequence). The CDR3 covers 13 residues, taking in both the cysteine and the phenylalanine. Just the 39-base CDR3 DNA is kept, in frame starting at base 1. V loses 1 base of germline sequence and J loses 1 base, and the interval between the two ends is 3 bases. This clonotype was found a few times. The antigen it recognizes is unknown. No base-level quality is on record; no much larger clone is a single base apart. Known numbers of KT2, a T cell clone whose TCR had been sequenced previously, were spiked into unfractionated PBMC to test the sensitivity and accuracy of the pipeline. A range of KT2-to-PBMC ratios was produced by mixing KT2 cells with a fixed number of PBMC.

The sample was PBMCs spiked with cells of the T cell clone KT2. The sequence is built from TRBV15 and TRBJ2-3, with no D gene named confidently. This clonotype was obtained from a human donor. The CDR3: CATSRGGTDTQYF. The DNA reads TGTGCCACCAGCAGAGGTGGCACAGATACGCAGTATTTT.